This is a list of T cell receptor beta chains from one sample in a study of cytomegalovirus exposure and HLA in healthy donors. The table came from immunoSEQ multiplex PCR; TCRdb's copy has only in-frame clones and leaves some out. The repertoire holds approximately 170,000 clones, with around 83% as singletons. Sequencing used PBMCs. The receptors derive from a man aged 25 to 45 in good health and CMV-seropositive. CDR3s include the opening cysteine and the closing phenylalanine or tryptophan. A D gene is named only where the DNA matches it firmly. Size is stated for part of the rows, as once, few or many counts, or as a class when the clone is expanded.

>TRBV29-1|16|TRBJ2-3|-|-
CSAEGGTTLGTDTQYF
TGCAGCGCGGAAGGGGGGACTACCCTTGGGACAGATACGCAGTATTTT
>TRBV2|14|TRBJ2-7|few|TRBD1
CASRTLDRVGEQYF
TGTGCCAGCAGGACCCTTGACAGGGTCGGGGAGCAGTACTTC
>TRBV14|15|TRBJ1-3|-|-
CASSRLSPSGNTIYF
TGTGCCAGCAGCCGACTCAGTCCCTCTGGAAACACCATATATTTT
>TRBV30|17|TRBJ2-1|-|TRBD2
CAWVLPLLAGVRNEQFF
TGTGCCTGGGTACTTCCCCTCTTAGCGGGAGTTAGGAATGAGCAGTTCTTC
>TRBV6-6|12|TRBJ1-2|-|TRBD1
CASSFTGVVYTF
TGTGCCAGCAGTTTTACAGGGGTTGTCTACACCTTC
>TRBV7-3|14|TRBJ2-1|once|-
CASSLYSPGNEQFF
TGTGCCAGCAGCTTATATTCGCCGGGCAATGAGCAGTTCTTC
>TRBV11-2|15|TRBJ2-7|-|-
CASSLFGGTSYEQYF
TGTGCCAGCAGCTTATTCGGGGGTACCTCCTACGAGCAGTACTTC
>TRBV9|17|TRBJ2-1|once|TRBD2
CASSVYPPLAAGNEQFF
TGTGCCAGCAGCGTATATCCCCCTCTAGCAGCGGGGAATGAGCAGTTCTTC
>TRBV9|15|TRBJ2-2|-|TRBD2
CASGGTSGATGELFF
TGTGCCAGCGGCGGGACTAGCGGGGCCACCGGGGAGCTGTTTTTT
>TRBV5-1|16|TRBJ2-2|-|-
CASSRSGRANTGELFF
TGCGCCAGCAGTCGAAGCGGGCGCGCGAACACCGGGGAGCTGTTTTTT
>TRBV25-1|13|TRBJ2-5|-|-
CASSQDSHRTQYF
TGTGCCAGCAGTCAGGACAGCCATAGGACCCAGTACTTC
>TRBV7-9|14|TRBJ2-2|-|-
CSSSLTDSTGELFF
TGTTCCAGCAGCCTCACTGACAGCACCGGGGAGCTGTTTTTT
>TRBV25-1|14|TRBJ2-3|-|TRBD2
CASGGGGSTDTQYF
TGTGCCAGCGGTGGCGGGGGAAGCACAGATACGCAGTATTTT
>TRBV6-5|14|TRBJ2-6|once|-
CASSSVTGANVLTF
TGTGCCAGCAGTTCTGTGACAGGGGCCAACGTCCTGACTTTC
>TRBV19|16|TRBJ2-7|-|TRBD1
CASSMLGGQGAYEQYF
TGTGCCAGTAGTATGTTGGGGGGACAGGGGGCCTACGAGCAGTACTTC
>TRBV18|15|TRBJ2-1|-|TRBD2
CASSPRTSGNNEQFF
TGTGCCAGCTCACCAAGGACTAGCGGCAACAATGAGCAGTTCTTC
>TRBV30|14|TRBJ1-5|-|-
CAWQTGDSNQPQHF
TGTGCCTGGCAGACGGGGGATAGCAATCAGCCCCAGCATTTT
>TRBV5-1|15|TRBJ1-4|-|TRBD1
CASSLGGDRGEKLFF
TGCGCCAGCAGCTTGGGCGGGGACAGAGGTGAAAAACTGTTTTTT